The sequence of this T cell receptor (beta chain) was determined in a study of T cell responses to AZD1222 COVID-19 vaccine. Clones were read by immunoSEQ multiplex PCR, and TCRdb kept only the in-frame ones, dropping some. The sample has about 120,000 clones; just over 90% are singletons. The V gene's germline CDR1 is LGHDT and CDR2 YNNKEL (reference sequence). The CDR3 is 14 residues long. V dropped 1 base and J dropped 0 bases, with 4 bases sitting between them. Second doses at about 4 or about 12 weeks were pooled. The rearrangement uses TRBV3-1 (or the pseudogene TRBV3-2) and TRBJ1-3; D not certain. Sequencing used peripheral blood, obtained 28 days after the second AZD1222 dose. This receptor was taken from an adult who received the AZD1222 COVID-19 vaccine. The CDR3 reads CASSQVNSGNTIYF. CDR3 sequence (DNA): TGTGCCAGCAGCCAAGTTAACTCTGGAAACACCATATATTTT.